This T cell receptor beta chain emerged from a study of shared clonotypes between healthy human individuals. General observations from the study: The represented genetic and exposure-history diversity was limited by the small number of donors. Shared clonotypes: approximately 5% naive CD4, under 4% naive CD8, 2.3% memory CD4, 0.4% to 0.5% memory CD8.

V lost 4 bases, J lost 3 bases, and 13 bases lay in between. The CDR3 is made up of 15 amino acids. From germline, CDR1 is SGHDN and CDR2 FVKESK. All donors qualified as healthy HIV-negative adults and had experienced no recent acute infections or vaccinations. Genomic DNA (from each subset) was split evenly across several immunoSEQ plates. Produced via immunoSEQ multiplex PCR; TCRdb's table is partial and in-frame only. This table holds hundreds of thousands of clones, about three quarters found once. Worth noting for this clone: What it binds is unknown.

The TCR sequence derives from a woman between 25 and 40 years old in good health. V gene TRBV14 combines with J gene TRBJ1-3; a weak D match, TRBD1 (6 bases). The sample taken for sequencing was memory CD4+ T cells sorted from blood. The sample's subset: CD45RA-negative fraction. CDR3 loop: CASSRPYRDGNTIYF. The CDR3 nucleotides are TGTGCCAGCAGCCGACCGTACAGGGATGGAAACACCATATATTTT.